The rows below give T cell receptor beta chains drawn from one sample of a study of blood T cell repertoires in COVID-19. The repertoire was sequenced with immunoSEQ multiplex PCR; TCRdb's copy has only in-frame clones and lacks some. The data show about 44,000 clones, about 90% seen once. Sequencing was done on a sample of peripheral blood. The receptors come from a woman between 40 and 55 years old with acute or convalescent COVID-19. Both conserved end residues are part of each CDR3. D genes are given only for firm matches. Clone size is not always given. Where it is, it says once, few, many or a class for expanded clones.

V gene	D gene	clone size	J gene	CDR3 DNA	CDR3 protein
TRBV6-5	-	-	TRBJ2-3	TGTGCCAGCAGTTACCGGCGGTCAGATACGCAGTATTTT	CASSYRRSDTQYF
TRBV5-6	-	-	TRBJ1-4	TGTGCCAGCAGCTTGGCTCCGTCGGGGGATGAAAAACTGTTTTTT	CASSLAPSGDEKLFF
TRBV3-1/TRBV3-2	-	-	TRBJ2-5	TGTGCCAGCAGCCTATCAACCTCAGCGCAAGAGACCCAGTACTTC	CASSLSTSAQETQYF
TRBV15	-	-	TRBJ1-2	TGTGCCACCAGCAGAGATCAAGGAGGAGGCAGCCGTTTTAACTATGGCTACACCTTC	CATSRDQGGGSRFNYGYTF
TRBV7-3	TRBD2	-	TRBJ2-2	TGTGCCAGCAGCTTAATCGCTAGCGGGAGGAGTGGCGGGGAGCTGTTTTTT	CASSLIASGRSGGELFF
TRBV7-6	TRBD2	-	TRBJ2-7	TGTGCCAGCAGCCCACGCCCCACTAGCGGGGAGTCCTACGAGCAGTACTTC	CASSPRPTSGESYEQYF
TRBV10-3	-	once	TRBJ2-7	TGTGCCATCAGTGAGTCGGGGAGAGGGGGTAGCTACGAGCAGTACTTC	CAISESGRGGSYEQYF
TRBV19	-	once	TRBJ1-2	TGTGCCAGTAGTGGGTATGAGGGGACTCTTAACTATGGCTACACCTTC	CASSGYEGTLNYGYTF
TRBV30	-	-	TRBJ1-5	TGTGCCTGGAGTGAGGGAGGCAATCAGCCCCAGCATTTT	CAWSEGGNQPQHF
TRBV5-1	-	once	TRBJ1-5	TGCGCCAGCAGCCCAGGGAACGGCAATCAGCCCCAGCATTTT	CASSPGNGNQPQHF
TRBV29-1	TRBD1	-	TRBJ2-3	TGCAGCGGAAGAAGAGGGACAGGCCAAACAGATACGCAGTATTTT	CSGRRGTGQTDTQYF
TRBV7-2	TRBD1	-	TRBJ1-4	TGTGCCAGCAGCATAACCGGACAGGAAACTGAAAAACTGTTTTTT	CASSITGQETEKLFF
TRBV6-6	-	-	TRBJ2-1	TGTGCCAGCAGTTACAACAGGGTCAATGAGCAGTTCTTC	CASSYNRVNEQFF
TRBV25-1	-	once	TRBJ1-6	TGTGCCAGCAGTGAAATCGCCTATAATTCACCCCTCCACTTT	CASSEIAYNSPLHF
TRBV5-1	-	-	TRBJ1-1	TGCGCCAGCAGCTTGGTAGGAGGGAACACTGAAGCTTTCTTT	CASSLVGGNTEAFF
TRBV28	TRBD1	-	TRBJ2-3	TGTGCCAGCAGTTACAGGGGCTACACAGATACGCAGTATTTT	CASSYRGYTDTQYF